The next 28 T cell receptor beta chains were all read from a single sample in a study of radiotherapy plus CTLA-4 blockade in lung cancer. Here immunoSEQ multiplex PCR was the method, and the copy in TCRdb shows in-frame clones only, minus some. The top ten clones hold 25% to 35% of a sample with tens of thousands of clones, around 83% of them seen once. The source was peripheral blood, collected from a patient treated with radiotherapy plus ipilimumab. These receptors originate from a human donor with non-small cell lung cancer whose response to radiotherapy plus ipilimumab could not be evaluated.

The V and J genes are TRBV7-2 and TRBJ1-2; tentative D call: TRBD1 (6 bases). The CDR3 covers 13 residues. The germline V and J ends were trimmed by 1 base and 5 bases, with 8 bases remaining between them. Germline loops: CDR1 SGHTA, CDR2 FQGNSA. CDR3 nucleotide sequence: TGTGCCAGCAGCTTAGAACAGGGATATGGCTACACCTTC. This encodes CASSLEQGYGYTF.

The J gene is TRBJ2-5, the V gene TRBV7-2; D call uncertain. CDR1 is SGHTA and CDR2 is FQGNSA in the germline V gene. The CDR3 spans 11 residues. V was cut by 7 bases and J by 2 bases, with 5 bases left in between. DNA of the CDR3: TGTGCCAGCATCGCGCAAGAGACCCAGTACTTC. It is translated as CASIAQETQYF.

This chain connects TRBV7-2 to TRBJ1-2; D is unresolved. The CDR3 sequence is 15 residues long. Deletions cut 5 bases from V and 4 bases from J, with 17 bases between. The germline gives CDR1 SGHTA, CDR2 FQGNSA. CDR3 residues: CASSPQPGVVYGYTF. The CDR3 coding sequence is TGTGCCAGCAGCCCCCAACCGGGAGTTGTCTATGGCTACACCTTC.

This rearrangement joins TRBV4-1 to TRBJ2-1; 7 bases line up with TRBD2. CDR3 length: 17 residues. The J segment lost 7 bases and the V segment lost 3 bases, leaving 15 bases of the junction unmatched. Germline V CDR1 and CDR2: MGHRA, YSYEKL. The CDR3 nucleotides are TGCGCCAGCAGCCACCCCGGTGGGGCTAGCGGTAAGAATGAGCAGTTCTTC. As protein: CASSHPGGASGKNEQFF.

The chain combines TRBV5-1 with TRBJ2-7; possible D gene TRBD1, 6 bases. The germline CDR1 and CDR2 sequences are SGHRS and YFSETQ. This CDR3 spans 14 amino acids. V lost 1 base to trimming and J lost 3 bases, with 11 bases between them. Written as DNA, the CDR3 is TGCGCCAGCAGCTTGAACAGGGAGCACTACGAGCAGTACTTC. Protein product: CASSLNREHYEQYF.

This rearrangement joins TRBV5-4 to TRBJ2-5, with 7 bases that match TRBD1. Germline loops: CDR1 SGHNT, CDR2 YYREEE (reference sequence). The CDR3 covers 14 residues. Trimming cost V 4 bases and J 4 bases; bases outside gene matches: 7. The CDR3 DNA is TGTGCCAGCAGCAGACCGGGACAGCCAGAGACCCAGTACTTC. Translating it yields CASSRPGQPETQYF. The full variable domain, completed using reference TRBV5-4 and TRBJ2-5, is ETGVTQSPTHLIKTRGQQVTLRCSSQSGHNTVSWYQQALGQGPQFIFQYYREEENGRGNFPPRFSGLQFPNYSSELNVNALELDDSALYLCASSRPGQPETQYFGPGTRLLVL.

The chain links TRBV28 to TRBJ2-2; TRBD1 is a possible D gene (6 bases). The V end was cut by 6 bases, the J end by 4 bases, with 9 bases between. The CDR3 has 13 residues. The germline CDR1 and CDR2 sequences are MDHEN and SYDVKM. The CDR3 sequence: CASRRQATGELFF. The CDR3 region has the DNA TGTGCCAGCAGGCGACAGGCCACCGGGGAGCTGTTTTTT.

This chain joins TRBV28 and TRBJ1-2; the D is unclear. Germline CDR1 and CDR2: MDHEN and SYDVKM. Trimming pared 6 bases from V and 7 bases from J, leaving 15 bases between. The CDR3 runs to 13 residues. CDR3 sequence reads: CASSPELPLGYTF. The CDR3, as DNA: TGTGCCAGCAGCCCCGAGTTGCCTCTTGGCTACACCTTC.

V gene TRBV6-1 combines with J gene TRBJ2-1, with TRBD2 matching 9 bases. Germline V gene data show CDR1 as MNHNS and CDR2 as SASEGT. The trim removed 7 bases at V and 2 bases at J, leaving 6 bases unmatched. This CDR3 spans 15 amino acids. In DNA, the CDR3 is TGTGCCAGCATAGATAGCGGGAGCCCCTACAATGAGCAGTTCTTC. It yields the protein CASIDSGSPYNEQFF.

The rearrangement joins TRBV30 to TRBJ2-3; no reliable D call. V was clipped by 3 bases and J by 2 bases, with 9 bases between them. The CDR3 is 13 amino acids. CDR1 GTSNPN and CDR2 SVGIG come from the germline V gene (reference sequence). The CDR3 here is CAWSLESTDTQYF. CDR3 bases: TGTGCCTGGAGCCTAGAGTCCACAGATACGCAGTATTTT.

The V call is TRBV6-5, the J call TRBJ2-7; 8 nucleotides align to TRBD2. V lost 2 bases, J lost 5 bases, and 11 bases stayed unmatched. Germline V gives CDR1 MNHEY, CDR2 SVGAGI. The CDR3 runs 16 residues. The CDR3 coding sequence is TGTGCCAGCAGTTACGCCCAGCGGGAGTTCTTCCACGAGCAGTACTTC. Amino acid sequence: CASSYAQREFFHEQYF.

The V call is TRBV19, the J call TRBJ2-1, with 9 bases identical to TRBD1. Germline V gives CDR1 LNHDA, CDR2 SQIVND (reference sequence). The CDR3 has 14 residues. V trimming: 7 bases; J trimming: 4 bases; junction bases outside the gene matches: 5. The CDR3 spells CASKWGQGYNEQFF. The CDR3 DNA reads TGTGCCAGTAAGTGGGGACAGGGATACAATGAGCAGTTCTTC.

The genes are TRBV7-2 and TRBJ1-2; D is perhaps TRBD1 (5 bases). The germline gives CDR1 SGHTA, CDR2 FQGNSA. Trimming cost V 1 base and J 5 bases, with 8 bases left between them. This CDR3 has 13 amino acids. The DNA for the CDR3 is TGTGCCAGCAGCTTAGAGGGGAGGTATGGCTACACCTTC. Its translation: CASSLEGRYGYTF.

Concerning this clone: At one end the junction does not follow the germline gene, possibly because of a read error. The rearrangement links TRBV5-1 to TRBJ2-7; D call uncertain. The length of the CDR3 is 13 residues. Germline CDR1 reads SGHRS; CDR2 reads YFSETQ. The chain's CDR3 is CASNLTVSYEQYF. The DNA for the CDR3 is TGCGCCAGCAACTTGACTGTCTCTTACGAGCAGTACTTC.

This sequence joins TRBV28 and TRBJ1-1; D is unclear. The CDR3 has 12 residues. Trimming shortened V by 2 bases and J by 1 base, and 2 bases separated the two germline ends. CDR1 is MDHEN and CDR2 is SYDVKM in the germline V gene. CDR3 nucleotides: TGTGCCAGCAGTTTACGGAACACTGAAGCTTTCTTT. Its protein is CASSLRNTEAFF.

The rearrangement joins TRBV27 to TRBJ2-3; 9 nucleotides line up with TRBD2. This CDR3 region has 20 residues. J lost 1 base, V lost 6 bases, and 20 bases had no gene match. The germline V gene has CDR1 MNHEY and CDR2 SMNVEV (reference sequence). Here the CDR3 DNA reads TGTGCCAGCAGAATCTACTCCGGGACTAGCCTCCTCCCCGGCACAGATACGCAGTATTTT. Protein sequence: CASRIYSGTSLLPGTDTQYF.

V is TRBV6-5 and J is TRBJ2-2; D not certain. CDR3 length: 12 amino acids. In germline, CDR1 is MNHEY, CDR2 SVGAGI. Trimming took 6 bases from V and 3 from J, leaving 5 bases between them. This chain's CDR3 is CASRPDTGELFF. CDR3 coding DNA: TGTGCCAGCAGGCCAGACACCGGGGAGCTGTTTTTT.

The table lists this clone with a few counts. V gene TRBV6-1 combines with J gene TRBJ2-1; 9 bases line up with TRBD1. After removal of 8 bases from V and 14 bases from J, the junction contained 10 bases not matched to a gene. This CDR3 has 12 amino acids. The germline V gene encodes CDR1 MNHNS and CDR2 SASEGT. As DNA, the CDR3 is TGTGCCAGCGGGGGACAGGGAGGAAAGGAGTTCTTC. Its translation is CASGGQGGKEFF.

The chain links TRBV10-2 to TRBJ2-7; 10 bases agree with TRBD2. CDR1 is WSHSY and CDR2 is SAAADI in the germline V gene. The CDR3 has 14 residues. The trim removed 7 bases at V and 1 base at J, leaving 4 bases unmatched. CDR3 coding DNA: TGCGCCAGCACCGGACTAGCGGATTCCTACGAGCAGTACTTC. Encoded protein: CASTGLADSYEQYF.

This clone has only one observation. The chain links TRBV7-2 to TRBJ1-2; D is ambiguous. There are 15 residues in the CDR3. Trimming took off 6 bases at V and 0 bases at J, with 14 bases between the two ends. Per the germline V gene, CDR1 is SGHTA and CDR2 is FQGNSA. The CDR3 loop reads CASSTNTKANYGYTF. CDR3 nucleotides: TGTGCCAGCAGTACTAATACCAAAGCTAACTATGGCTACACCTTC.

The chain uses TRBV29-1 and TRBJ1-1; 7 bases are a match to TRBD1. From germline, CDR1 is SQVTM and CDR2 ANQGSEA. The CDR3 has 13 residues. The junction had 6 bases not matched to a gene; V was cut back by 4 bases and J by 4 bases. The CDR3: CSVVGAGGTEAFF. In nucleotides, the CDR3 is TGCAGCGTTGTGGGGGCAGGGGGCACTGAAGCTTTCTTT.

This chain uses TRBV5-1 with TRBJ1-2, with no clear D. Trimming cost V 0 bases and J 2 bases, with 2 bases left between them. The CDR3 is 12 amino acids. Germline loops: CDR1 SGHRS, CDR2 YFSETQ. CDR3 amino acids: CASSLANYGYTF. As DNA, the CDR3 is TGCGCCAGCAGCTTGGCGAACTATGGCTACACCTTC.

The chain carries TRBV28 and TRBJ1-2, with D tentatively TRBD1 (5 bases). V was trimmed by 5 bases and J by 3 bases, leaving 19 bases between them. The CDR3 length is 16 residues. Germline V gene sequence: CDR1 MDHEN, CDR2 SYDVKM. The CDR3 loop is CASSTTSTGIHYGYTF. The CDR3 coding sequence is TGTGCCAGCAGTACGACCTCAACAGGCATCCACTATGGCTACACCTTC.

The chain employs TRBV18 and TRBJ2-7, with 7 bases fitting TRBD1. The CDR3 is 15 residues long. Per the germline V gene, CDR1 is KGHSH and CDR2 is LQKENI. The V segment lost 3 bases and the J segment 7 bases; nucleotides outside the gene matches: 12. This chain's CDR3 is CASSPSTYRDSEQYF. Written as DNA, the CDR3 is TGTGCCAGCTCACCGTCAACTTACCGGGACAGTGAGCAGTACTTC.

The chain recombines TRBV4-1 with TRBJ1-4; D call uncertain. The CDR3 is made up of 15 amino acids. Germline values: CDR1 MGHRA, CDR2 YSYEKL. The V end was cut by 4 bases, the J end by 5 bases, with 14 bases between. CDR3 sequence (DNA): TGCGCCAGCAGCCCCCCGCCGGGTGGGAATGAAAAACTGTTTTTT. As protein: CASSPPPGGNEKLFF.

The V and J genes are TRBV5-8 and TRBJ2-1, with D possibly TRBD1 on 7 matching bases. The V and J ends lost 0 bases and 15 bases respectively, with 16 bases between them. The CDR3 totals 13 residues. CDR1 is SGHTS, CDR2 YDEGEE, per germline. CDR3 residues: CASSLGVDRRGFF. The CDR3 DNA follows: TGTGCCAGCAGCTTGGGGGTGGACAGGCGGGGGTTCTTC.

The chain is built from TRBV7-2 and TRBJ2-2; a weak D match, TRBD2 (7 bases). The CDR3 length is 18 residues. Between the trimmed V and J ends, which lost 5 bases and 0 bases, there was a span of 19 bases. CDR1 and CDR2 from the germline V gene are SGHTA and FQGNSA. Here the CDR3 DNA reads TGTGCCAGCAGCAAAAGAGGGGGGGCGGCGGCGAACACCGGGGAGCTGTTTTTT. This encodes CASSKRGGAAANTGELFF.

This clone was observed a single time. The chain has TRBV6-6 and TRBJ1-1; 8 bases fit TRBD1. The CDR3 covers 14 residues. Germline V lookup: CDR1 MNHNY, CDR2 SVGAGI (reference sequence). V gave up 11 bases and J gave up 1 base; unmatched junction bases: 9. The CDR3 DNA reads as TGTGCCTCGATCCAGGGGGCCCAGAACACTGAAGCTTTCTTT. Translation gives CASIQGAQNTEAFF.